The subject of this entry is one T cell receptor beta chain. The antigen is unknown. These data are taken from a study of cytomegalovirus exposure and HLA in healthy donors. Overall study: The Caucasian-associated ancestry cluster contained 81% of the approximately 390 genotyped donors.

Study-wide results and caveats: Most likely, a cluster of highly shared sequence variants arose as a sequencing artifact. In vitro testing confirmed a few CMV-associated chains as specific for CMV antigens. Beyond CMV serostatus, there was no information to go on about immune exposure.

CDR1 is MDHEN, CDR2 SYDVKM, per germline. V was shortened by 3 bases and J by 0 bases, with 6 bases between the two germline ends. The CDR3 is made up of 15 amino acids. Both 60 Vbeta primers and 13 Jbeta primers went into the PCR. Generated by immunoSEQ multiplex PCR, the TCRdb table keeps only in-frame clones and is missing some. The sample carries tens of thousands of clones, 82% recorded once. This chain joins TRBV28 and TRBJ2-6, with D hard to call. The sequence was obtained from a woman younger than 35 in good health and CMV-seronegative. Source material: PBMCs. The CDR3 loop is CASSFRLSGANVLTF. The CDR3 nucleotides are TGTGCCAGCAGTTTCCGACTCTCTGGGGCCAACGTCCTGACTTTC.